The T cell receptor (beta chain) under discussion was sequenced for a study of control samples from healthy donors and cancer patients (TCRdb year 2020). A note on this clone: Its antigen specificity is not known. Base-call qualities are not available, and no considerably larger clone is one nucleotide away.

V is pared back by 2 bases and J by 4 bases, with 18 bases lying between the germline termini. Looking up the germline V gene yields CDR1 MNHEY and CDR2 SVGEGT. The CDR3 runs 17 residues from the cysteine to the phenylalanine. CDR3 DNA is the only sequence kept; it has 51 bases, read in frame from the first base. The library relied on the immunoSEQ multiplex PCR assay. Drawn from immuneACCESS, this table holds only the in-frame rearrangements with V and J called that TCRdb kept. Clones are partly lost; checked studies trace under half to an unresolved V gene and leave the rest unexplained. Across this sample there are about 120,000 clones, with around nine tenths seen only once. Clones ranked in the top ten supply 2% to 3% of the sample.

The origin of this receptor is an older woman in good health. The sample consisted of blood. The sequence links TRBV6-2 or TRBV6-3 to TRBJ2-1; a confident D gene designation cannot be given. At the DNA level, the sequence is TGTGCCAGCAGTTACCTCCTGGGGAAACCTGAGTACAATGAGCAGTTCTTC. The resulting protein is CASSYLLGKPEYNEQFF.